This TCR beta chain was identified in a study of control samples from healthy donors and cancer patients. Sequencing used immunoSEQ multiplex PCR; TCRdb keeps in-frame clones, though not all of them. The sample yields roughly 130,000 clones, about 95% seen once. CDR3 length equals 18 residues. The germline gives CDR1 ENHRY, CDR2 SYGVKD. The ends lost 3 bases at V and 3 bases at J; junction bases unmatched: 14. This clonotype was obtained from a man aged 25 to 40 in good health. The sample comprised blood. The rearrangement joins TRBV10-3 to TRBJ2-7; the match to TRBD2 covers 10 bases. This CDR3 is CAISDALAGWGSSYEQYF. As DNA, the CDR3 is TGTGCCATCAGTGATGCACTAGCGGGGTGGGGAAGTAGCTACGAGCAGTACTTC.